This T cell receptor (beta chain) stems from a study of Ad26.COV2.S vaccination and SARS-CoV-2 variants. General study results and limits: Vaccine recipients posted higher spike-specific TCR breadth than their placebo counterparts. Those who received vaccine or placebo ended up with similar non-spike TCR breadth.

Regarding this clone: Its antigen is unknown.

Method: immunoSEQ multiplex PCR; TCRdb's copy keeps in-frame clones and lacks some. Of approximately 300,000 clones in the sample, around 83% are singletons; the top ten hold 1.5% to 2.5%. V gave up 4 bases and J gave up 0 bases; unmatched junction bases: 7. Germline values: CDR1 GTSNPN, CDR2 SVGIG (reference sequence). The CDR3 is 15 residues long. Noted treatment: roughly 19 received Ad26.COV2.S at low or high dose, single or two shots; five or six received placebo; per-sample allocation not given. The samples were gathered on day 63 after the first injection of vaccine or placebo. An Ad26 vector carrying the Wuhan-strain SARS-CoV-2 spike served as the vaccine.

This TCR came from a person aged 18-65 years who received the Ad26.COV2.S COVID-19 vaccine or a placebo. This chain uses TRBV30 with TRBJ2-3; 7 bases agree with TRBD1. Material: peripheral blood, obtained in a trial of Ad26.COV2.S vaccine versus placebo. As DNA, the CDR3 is TGTGCCTGGAAGAGGGGGCCTTCGAGCACAGATACGCAGTATTTT. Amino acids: CAWKRGPSSTDTQYF.